This T cell receptor beta chain was sequenced for a study of beta chain features in type 1 diabetes. This clone came up a few times. Looked up from germline, CDR1 is SGHTA and CDR2 is FQGNSA. This CDR3 region has 12 residues. Trimming took off 3 bases at V and 12 bases at J, with 12 bases between the two ends. TCRB transcripts that were expressed got sequenced, as all of the isolated RNA had been reverse transcribed. Here immunoSEQ multiplex PCR was the method, and the copy in TCRdb shows in-frame clones only, minus some. The table lists about 350,000 clones, 15% to 20% of them singletons. Material for sequencing was naive CD4+ T cells from blood. This receptor was obtained from a woman aged 18-30 years in good health. V is TRBV7-2 and J is TRBJ2-4, with D possibly TRBD2 on 5 matching bases. For the CDR3, the DNA is TGTGCCAGCAGCTTCGGGGTGGAAACTCAGTACTTC. Its protein product is CASSFGVETQYF.